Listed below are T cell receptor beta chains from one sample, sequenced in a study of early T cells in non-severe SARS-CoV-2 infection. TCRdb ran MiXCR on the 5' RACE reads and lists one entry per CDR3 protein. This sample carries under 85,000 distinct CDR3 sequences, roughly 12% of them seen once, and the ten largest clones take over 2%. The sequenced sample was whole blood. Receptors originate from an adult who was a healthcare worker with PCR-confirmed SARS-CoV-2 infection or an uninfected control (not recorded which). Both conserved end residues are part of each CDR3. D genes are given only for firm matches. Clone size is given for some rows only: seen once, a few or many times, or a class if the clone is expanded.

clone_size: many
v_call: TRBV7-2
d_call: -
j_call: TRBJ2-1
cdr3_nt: TGTGCCAGCAGCTTAGCCCCCGTGAATGAGCAGTTCTTC
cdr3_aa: CASSLAPVNEQFF

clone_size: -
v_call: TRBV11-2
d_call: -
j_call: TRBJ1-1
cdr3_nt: TGTGCCAGCAGCTCCGGGACGGCTTTTAAAGCTTTCTTT
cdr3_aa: CASSSGTAFKAFF

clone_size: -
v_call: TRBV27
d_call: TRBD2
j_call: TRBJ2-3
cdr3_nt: TGTGCCAGCAGTTTGAAACTAGCGGGAGAAGATACGCAGTATTTT
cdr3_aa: CASSLKLAGEDTQYF

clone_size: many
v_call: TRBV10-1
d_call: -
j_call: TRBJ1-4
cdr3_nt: TGCGCCAGCAGTGAGTCGCTGACAGCGGGAGGAAAACTGTTTTTT
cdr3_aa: CASSESLTAGGKLFF

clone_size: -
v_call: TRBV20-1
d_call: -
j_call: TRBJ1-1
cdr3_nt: TGCAGTGCTAGGGAACGTCAGGGCTTATTCACTGAAGCTTTCTTT
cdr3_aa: CSARERQGLFTEAFF

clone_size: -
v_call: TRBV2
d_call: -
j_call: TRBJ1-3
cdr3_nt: TGTGCCAGCAGTGAAGTGTCGTCTGGAAACACCATATATTTT
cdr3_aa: CASSEVSSGNTIYF

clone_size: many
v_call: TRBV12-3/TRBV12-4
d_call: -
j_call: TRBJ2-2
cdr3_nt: TGTGCCAGCAGCCCTGCGGGTCCGGGCGGGGAGCTGTTTTTT
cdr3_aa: CASSPAGPGGELFF

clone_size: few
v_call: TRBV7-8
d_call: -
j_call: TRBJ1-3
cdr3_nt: TGTGCCAGCAGCTTTGCGAGGTCTGGAAACACCATATATTTT
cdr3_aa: CASSFARSGNTIYF

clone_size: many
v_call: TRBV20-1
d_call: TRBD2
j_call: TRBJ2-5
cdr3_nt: TGCAGTGCTTTAGCGGGAGGCCAAGAGACCCAGTACTTC
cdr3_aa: CSALAGGQETQYF

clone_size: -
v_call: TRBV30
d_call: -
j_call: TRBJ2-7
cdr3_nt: TGTGCCTGGAGTGCCGGGTCAACCTACGAGCAGTACTTC
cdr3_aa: CAWSAGSTYEQYF

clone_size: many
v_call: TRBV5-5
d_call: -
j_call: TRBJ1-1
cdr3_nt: TGTGCCAGCAGCCTCCAGGGACCGAACACTGAAGCTTTCTTT
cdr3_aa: CASSLQGPNTEAFF

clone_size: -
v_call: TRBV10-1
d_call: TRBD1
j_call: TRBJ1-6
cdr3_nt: TGCGCCAGCCGGGACAGAGGGGATTCACCCCTCCACTTT
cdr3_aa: CASRDRGDSPLHF

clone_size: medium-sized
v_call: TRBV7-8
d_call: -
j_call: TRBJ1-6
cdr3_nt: TGTGCCAGCAGCTTAGCGACGGGGCAGGGGCTGTCACCCCTCCACTTT
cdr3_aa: CASSLATGQGLSPLHF

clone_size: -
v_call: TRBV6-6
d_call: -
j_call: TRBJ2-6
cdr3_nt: TGTGCCAGCAGCTTACACGCTTCCGGGGCCAACGTCCTGACTTTC
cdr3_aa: CASSLHASGANVLTF

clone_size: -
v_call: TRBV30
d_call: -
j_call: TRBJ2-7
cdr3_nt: TGTGCCTGGAGTGTAGCTTACGAGCAGTACTTC
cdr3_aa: CAWSVAYEQYF

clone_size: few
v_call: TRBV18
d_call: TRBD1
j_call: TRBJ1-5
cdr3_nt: TGTGCCAGCTCACCCGGGACAGGGATGGGCTCTGGTCAGCCCCAGCATTTT
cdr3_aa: CASSPGTGMGSGQPQHF

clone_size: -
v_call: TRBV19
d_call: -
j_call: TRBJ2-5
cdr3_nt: TGTGCCAGTAAGGGTTTACAGCGAGAGACCCAGTACTTC
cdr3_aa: CASKGLQRETQYF

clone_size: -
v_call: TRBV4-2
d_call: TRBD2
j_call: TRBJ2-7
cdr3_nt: TGTGCCAGCAGCCCAGAGCGGGGGGCCAGGGTTGAGCAGTACTTC
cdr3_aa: CASSPERGARVEQYF

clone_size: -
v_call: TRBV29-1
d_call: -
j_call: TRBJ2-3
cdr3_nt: TGCAGCGTCTTGCCAGGGGTGGTCACAGATACGCAGTATTTT
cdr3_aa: CSVLPGVVTDTQYF

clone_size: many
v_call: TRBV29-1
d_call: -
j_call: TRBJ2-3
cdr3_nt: TGCAGCGCGGGGGCCACAGATACGCAGTATTTT
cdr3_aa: CSAGATDTQYF

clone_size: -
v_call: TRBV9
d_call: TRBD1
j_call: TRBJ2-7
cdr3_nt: TGTGCCAGCAGCCTCCGGGACAGAACCTACGAGCAGTACTTC
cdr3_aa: CASSLRDRTYEQYF

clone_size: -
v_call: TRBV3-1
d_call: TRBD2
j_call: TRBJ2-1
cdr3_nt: TGTGCCAGCAGCCGACTAGCGGGACGGGTTTCGTCCTACAATGAGCAGTTCTTC
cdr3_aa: CASSRLAGRVSSYNEQFF

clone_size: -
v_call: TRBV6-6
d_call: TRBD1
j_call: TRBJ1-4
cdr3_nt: TGTGCCAGCAGAGACCCCGGACAGGAACTTAATGAAAAACTGTTTTTT
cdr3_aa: CASRDPGQELNEKLFF

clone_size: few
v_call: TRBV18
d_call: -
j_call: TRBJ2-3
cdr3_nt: TGTGCCAGCTCACCGGGACCCCGCACAGATACGCAGTATTTT
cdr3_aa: CASSPGPRTDTQYF

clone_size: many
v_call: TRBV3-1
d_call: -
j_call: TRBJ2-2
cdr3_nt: TGTGCCAGCAGCCTCATAGAGGGCACGAACACCGGGGAGCTGTTTTTT
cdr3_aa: CASSLIEGTNTGELFF

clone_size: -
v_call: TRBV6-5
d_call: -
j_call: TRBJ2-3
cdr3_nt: TGTGCCAGCAGTTACTCGGGACCGCCCACAGATACGCAGTATTTT
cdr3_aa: CASSYSGPPTDTQYF

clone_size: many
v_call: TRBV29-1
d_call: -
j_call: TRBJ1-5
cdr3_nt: TGCAGCGTTGTCGACGGAGATAGCAATCAGCCCCAGCATTTT
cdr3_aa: CSVVDGDSNQPQHF

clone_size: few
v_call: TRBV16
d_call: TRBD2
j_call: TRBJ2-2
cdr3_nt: TGTGCCAGCAGCCAATCCGGGACTAGTCCTTCCGGGGAGCTGTTTTTT
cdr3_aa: CASSQSGTSPSGELFF

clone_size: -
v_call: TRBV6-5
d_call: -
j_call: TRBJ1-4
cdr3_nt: TGTGCCAGCAGCCCGGGGACGGGGGTTGAAAAACTGTTTTTT
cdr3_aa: CASSPGTGVEKLFF

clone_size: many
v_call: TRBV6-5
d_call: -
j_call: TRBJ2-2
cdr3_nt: TGTGCCAGCAGCGGGTCGAGGGCCGGGGAGCTGTTTTTT
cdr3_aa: CASSGSRAGELFF

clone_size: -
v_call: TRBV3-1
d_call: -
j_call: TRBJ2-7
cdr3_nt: TGTGCCAGCAGCTCCGGGACACGGAACTACGAGCAGTACTTC
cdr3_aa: CASSSGTRNYEQYF

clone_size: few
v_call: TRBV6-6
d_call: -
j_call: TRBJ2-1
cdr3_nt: TGTGCCAGCAGTTATTCCGCTAACTCCTACAATGAGCAGTTCTTC
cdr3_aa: CASSYSANSYNEQFF

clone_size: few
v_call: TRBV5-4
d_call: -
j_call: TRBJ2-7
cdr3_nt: TGTGCCAGCAGCTTGGGATACGGGAGCTACGAGCAGTACTTC
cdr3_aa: CASSLGYGSYEQYF

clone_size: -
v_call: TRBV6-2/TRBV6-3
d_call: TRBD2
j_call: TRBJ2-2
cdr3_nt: TGTGCCAGCGGACTAGCGGGGCCAACCGGGGAGCTGTTTTTT
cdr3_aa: CASGLAGPTGELFF

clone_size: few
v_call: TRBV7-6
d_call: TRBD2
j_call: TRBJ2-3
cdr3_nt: TGTGCCAGCAGCTTAGCGCGGCGTGGGACTAACCCAGATACGCAGTATTTT
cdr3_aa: CASSLARRGTNPDTQYF

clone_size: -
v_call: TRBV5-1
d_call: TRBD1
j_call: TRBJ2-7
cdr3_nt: TGCGCCAGCAGCCTCACGTTACTCCCGGGACAGAACGAGCAGTACTTC
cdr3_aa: CASSLTLLPGQNEQYF

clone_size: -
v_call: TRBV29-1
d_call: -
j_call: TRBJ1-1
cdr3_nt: TGCAGCGTTTTTTTGACGGGCGCTTTCTTT
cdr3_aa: CSVFLTGAFF

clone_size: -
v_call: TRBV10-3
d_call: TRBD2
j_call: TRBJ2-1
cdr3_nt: TGTGCCATCAGTGAGACAATAGCGGGGGGACACTCCTACAATGAGCAGTTCTTC
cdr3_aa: CAISETIAGGHSYNEQFF

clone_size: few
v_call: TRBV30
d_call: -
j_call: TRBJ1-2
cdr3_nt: TGTGCCTGGAGTTTGAGGCCGCTGGGGGAAGTCCGGGGCTACACCTTC
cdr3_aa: CAWSLRPLGEVRGYTF

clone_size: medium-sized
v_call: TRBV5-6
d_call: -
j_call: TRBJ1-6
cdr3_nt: TGTGCCAGCAGCTTGCGGGACTCCGGTTCACCCCTCCACTTT
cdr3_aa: CASSLRDSGSPLHF

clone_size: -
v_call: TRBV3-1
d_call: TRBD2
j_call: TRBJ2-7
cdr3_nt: TGTGCCAGCGGTCCGGGACTAGCGGTTTCCTACGAGCAGTACTTC
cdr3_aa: CASGPGLAVSYEQYF

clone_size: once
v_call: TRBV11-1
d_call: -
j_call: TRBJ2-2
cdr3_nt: TGTGCCAGCAGCTTAGGGGAGACCGGGGAGCTGTTTTTT
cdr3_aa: CASSLGETGELFF

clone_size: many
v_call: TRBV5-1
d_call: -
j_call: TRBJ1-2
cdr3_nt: TGCGCCAGCAGCCCCGCCGGGGGCGCGGGTGGCTACACCTTC
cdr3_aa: CASSPAGGAGGYTF

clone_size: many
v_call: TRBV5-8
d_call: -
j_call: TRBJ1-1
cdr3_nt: TGTGCCAGCAGCTTGTTCCGTCAGGGGCGAAGAGGGACTGAAGCTTTCTTT
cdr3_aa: CASSLFRQGRRGTEAFF

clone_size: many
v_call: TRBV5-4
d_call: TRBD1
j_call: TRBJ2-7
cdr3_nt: TGTGCCAGCAGGTCCGGGACAGGGGCCCTCGAGCAGTACTTC
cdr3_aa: CASRSGTGALEQYF

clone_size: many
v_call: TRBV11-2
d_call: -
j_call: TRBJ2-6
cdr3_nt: TGTGCCAGCAGCCCCTATGGGGCGGCTGGGGCCAACGTCCTGACTTTC
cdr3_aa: CASSPYGAAGANVLTF